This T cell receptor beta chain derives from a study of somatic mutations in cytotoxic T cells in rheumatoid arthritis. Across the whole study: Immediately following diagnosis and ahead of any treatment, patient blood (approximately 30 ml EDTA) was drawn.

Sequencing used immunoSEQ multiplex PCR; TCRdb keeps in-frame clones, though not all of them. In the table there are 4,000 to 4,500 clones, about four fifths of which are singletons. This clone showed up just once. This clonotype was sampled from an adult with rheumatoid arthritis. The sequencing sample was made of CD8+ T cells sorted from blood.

The CDR3: CASSSRRQAGSYGYTF. The CDR3 bases are TGTGCCAGCAGTTCCCGTCGACAGGCAGGGAGCTATGGCTACACCTTC. This chain uses TRBV6-5 with TRBJ1-2; D possibly corresponds to TRBD1 (6 bases). CDR1 is MNHEY and CDR2 is SVGAGI in the germline V gene. The CDR3 spans 16 residues. Deletions cut 4 bases from V and 4 bases from J, with 19 bases between.